Below are 7 T cell receptor beta chains sequenced from a single sample in a study of high-grade serous ovarian cancer treatment subgroups. The tumor samples were collected prior to definitive surgery or chemotherapy. Measured with immunoSEQ multiplex PCR; TCRdb has only the in-frame clones, and not every one. The sample shows some 28,000 clones, around 84% of them seen only once. Sequencing used tumor tissue. Receptors were obtained from a human donor with high-grade serous ovarian cancer.

The V and J genes are TRBV19 and TRBJ2-7; D not resolved. Deletions cut 6 bases from V and 7 bases from J, with 19 bases between. Germline V gives CDR1 LNHDA, CDR2 SQIVND (reference sequence). The CDR3 has 14 residues. CDR3 bases: TGTGCCAGTAGATGGACCTCCGATCGTGGAGAGCAGTACTTC. Its translation: CASRWTSDRGEQYF.

The chain couples TRBV29-1 to TRBJ2-7; 10 bases line up with TRBD1. J was trimmed by 2 bases and V by 4 bases; bases with no gene match: 2. The CDR3 consists of 13 residues. Germline lookup yields CDR1 SQVTM and CDR2 ANQGSEA. CDR3 DNA: TGCAGCGTTGGGACAGGGGGTCCCTACGAGCAGTACTTC. Its protein is CSVGTGGPYEQYF.

The chain links TRBV11-3 to TRBJ2-1; TRBD1 is a possible D gene (5 bases). This CDR3 has 13 residues. Germline loops: CDR1 SGHNT, CDR2 YENEEA. The V gene lost 2 bases and the J gene lost 9 bases, with 11 bases spanning the gap. The CDR3 reads CASSLSWGREQFF. The CDR3 DNA is TGTGCCAGCAGCTTATCTTGGGGCCGTGAGCAGTTCTTC.

The V call is TRBV5-4, the J call TRBJ1-2; D is unclear. This CDR3 is 13 amino acids long. Trimming stripped 0 bases from V and 4 bases from J, with 7 bases between. Germline V lookup: CDR1 SGHNT, CDR2 YYREEE (reference sequence). The CDR3 DNA reads TGTGCCAGCAGCTTGGCATCAGTCTATGGCTACACCTTC. Translation: CASSLASVYGYTF. Complete variable domain (other parts from reference TRBV5-4 and TRBJ1-2): ETGVTQSPTHLIKTRGQQVTLRCSSQSGHNTVSWYQQALGQGPQFIFQYYREEENGRGNFPPRFSGLQFPNYSSELNVNALELDDSALYLCASSLASVYGYTFGSGTRLTVV.

The chain couples TRBV9 to TRBJ1-1, with D uncertain. The CDR3 extends over 15 amino acids. Trimming took 0 bases from V and 1 from J, leaving 10 bases between them. Germline CDR1 is SGDLS and CDR2 is YYNGEE. The CDR3 region has the DNA TGTGCCAGCAGCGTAGCAGACGTTTCGAACACTGAAGCTTTCTTT. Protein: CASSVADVSNTEAFF.

The chain couples TRBV6-1 to TRBJ1-4, with D possibly matching TRBD1 (6 bases). V was cut by 4 bases and J by 12 bases, with 18 bases left in between. This CDR3 region has 14 residues. Germline-derived CDR1 and CDR2 are MNHNS and SASEGT. CDR3 residues: CASSAYKTGGELFF. The DNA for the CDR3 is TGTGCCAGCAGTGCCTATAAGACAGGTGGGGAACTGTTTTTT.

This chain links TRBV11-2 with TRBJ2-3; 7 bases agree with TRBD1. Germline V gives CDR1 SGHAT, CDR2 FQNNGV. There are 13 residues in the CDR3. Trimming cost V 5 bases and J 5 bases; bases outside gene matches: 4. The DNA for the CDR3 is TGTGCCAGCAGCCGAGACAGGGAAGATACGCAGTATTTT. It yields the protein CASSRDREDTQYF.